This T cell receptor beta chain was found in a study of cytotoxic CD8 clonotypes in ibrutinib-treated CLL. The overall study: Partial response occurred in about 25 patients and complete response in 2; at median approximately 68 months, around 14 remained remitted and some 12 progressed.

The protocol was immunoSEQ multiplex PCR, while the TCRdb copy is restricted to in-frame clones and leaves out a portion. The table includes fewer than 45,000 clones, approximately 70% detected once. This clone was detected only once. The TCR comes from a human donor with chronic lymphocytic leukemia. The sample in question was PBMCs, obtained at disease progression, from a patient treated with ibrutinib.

The CDR3 coding sequence is TGTGCCAGCACCTGGACAGGGCAAGAGACCCAGTACTTC. Protein product: CASTWTGQETQYF. This rearrangement joins TRBV2 to TRBJ2-5; TRBD1 matches at 8 bases. The ends lost 7 bases at V and 2 bases at J; junction bases unmatched: 3. The CDR3 contains 13 residues. Germline V gene sequence: CDR1 SNHLY, CDR2 FYNNEI.